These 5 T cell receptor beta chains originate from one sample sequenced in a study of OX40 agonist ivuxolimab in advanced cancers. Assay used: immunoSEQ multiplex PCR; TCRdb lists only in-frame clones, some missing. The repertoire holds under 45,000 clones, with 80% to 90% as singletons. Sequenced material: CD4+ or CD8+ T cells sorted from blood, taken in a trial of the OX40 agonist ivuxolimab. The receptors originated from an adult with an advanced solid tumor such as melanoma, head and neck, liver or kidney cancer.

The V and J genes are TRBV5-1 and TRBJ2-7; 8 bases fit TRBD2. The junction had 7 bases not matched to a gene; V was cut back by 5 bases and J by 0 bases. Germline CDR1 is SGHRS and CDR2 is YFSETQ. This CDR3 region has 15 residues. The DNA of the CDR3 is TGCGCCAGCAGGGAAACTAGCGGACTCTCCTACGAGCAGTACTTC. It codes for CASRETSGLSYEQYF.

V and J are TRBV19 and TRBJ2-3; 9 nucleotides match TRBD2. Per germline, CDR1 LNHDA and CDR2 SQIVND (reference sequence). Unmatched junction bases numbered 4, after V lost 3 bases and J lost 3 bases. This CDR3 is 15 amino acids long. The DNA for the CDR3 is TGTGCCAGTAGTATTTTTAGCGGGAGTACAGATACGCAGTATTTT. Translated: CASSIFSGSTDTQYF.

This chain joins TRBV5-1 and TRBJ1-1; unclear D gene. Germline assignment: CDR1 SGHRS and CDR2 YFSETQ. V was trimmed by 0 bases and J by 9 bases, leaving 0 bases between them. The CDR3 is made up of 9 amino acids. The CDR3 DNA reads TGCGCCAGCAGCTTGGAAGCTTTCTTT. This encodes CASSLEAFF.

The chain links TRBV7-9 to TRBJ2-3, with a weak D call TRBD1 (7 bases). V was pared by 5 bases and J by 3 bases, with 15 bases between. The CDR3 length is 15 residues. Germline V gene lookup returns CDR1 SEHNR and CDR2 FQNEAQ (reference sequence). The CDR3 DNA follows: TGTGCCAGCAGCGCGGGACAGCCTGGAACAGATACGCAGTATTTT. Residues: CASSAGQPGTDTQYF.

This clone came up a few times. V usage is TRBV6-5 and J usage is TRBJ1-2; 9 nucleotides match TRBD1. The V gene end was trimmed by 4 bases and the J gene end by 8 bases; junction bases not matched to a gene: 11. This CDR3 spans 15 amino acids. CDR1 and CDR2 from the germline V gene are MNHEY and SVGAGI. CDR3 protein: CASSSYSQGAGGYTF. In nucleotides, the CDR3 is TGTGCCAGCAGTTCGTACTCACAGGGGGCCGGGGGCTACACCTTC.